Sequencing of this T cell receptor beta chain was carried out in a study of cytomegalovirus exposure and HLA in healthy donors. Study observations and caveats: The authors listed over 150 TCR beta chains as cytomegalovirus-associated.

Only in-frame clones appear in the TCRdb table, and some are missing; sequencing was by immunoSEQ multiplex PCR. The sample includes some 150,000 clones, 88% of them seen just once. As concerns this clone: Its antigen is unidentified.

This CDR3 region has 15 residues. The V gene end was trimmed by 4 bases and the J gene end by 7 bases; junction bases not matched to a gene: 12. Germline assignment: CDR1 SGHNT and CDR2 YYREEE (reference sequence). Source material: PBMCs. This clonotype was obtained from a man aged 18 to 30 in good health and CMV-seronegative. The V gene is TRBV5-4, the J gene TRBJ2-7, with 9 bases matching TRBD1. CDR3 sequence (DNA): TGTGCCAGCAGCCCATCCGGGACAGGGACTTTTGAGCAGTACTTC. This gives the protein CASSPSGTGTFEQYF.